One and the same sample provided the 8 T cell receptor beta chains below, sequenced in a study of OX40 agonist ivuxolimab in advanced cancers. Method: immunoSEQ multiplex PCR; TCRdb's copy keeps in-frame clones and lacks some. Seen here are about 80,000 clones, under 90% observed once, and the top ten hold approximately 7%. The material sequenced was CD4+ or CD8+ T cells sorted from blood, taken in a trial of the OX40 agonist ivuxolimab. These receptors all stem from an adult with an advanced solid tumor such as melanoma, head and neck, liver or kidney cancer.

The chain employs TRBV2 and TRBJ2-7; D possibly corresponds to TRBD1 (6 bases). CDR3 length: 15 amino acids. CDR1 and CDR2 (germline): SNHLY, FYNNEI. The V gene lost 3 bases and the J gene lost 0 bases, with 12 bases spanning the gap. The DNA for the CDR3 is TGTGCCAGCAGTGAGGACAGCCGTAGCTCCTACGAGCAGTACGTC. Amino acids: CASSEDSRSSYEQYV.

The chain has TRBV5-1 and TRBJ1-1; no clear D. V lost 4 bases and J 5 bases, leaving 18 bases between the germline ends. Per the germline V gene, CDR1 is SGHRS and CDR2 is YFSETQ. This CDR3 comprises 15 residues. The CDR3: CASSPARQLRTEAFF. Here the CDR3 DNA reads TGCGCCAGCAGCCCAGCTAGGCAGTTGCGAACTGAAGCTTTCTTT.

The chain uses TRBV5-4 and TRBJ2-7; D call uncertain. Between the trimmed V and J ends, which lost 0 bases and 6 bases, there was a span of 7 bases. The CDR3 sequence is 12 residues long. Looked up from germline, CDR1 is SGHNT and CDR2 is YYREEE (reference sequence). The CDR3 region is CASSLGVSEQYV. The CDR3 DNA is TGTGCCAGCAGCTTGGGGGTCAGCGAGCAGTACGTC.

J is TRBJ2-7 and V is TRBV19, with D possibly TRBD1 on 6 matching bases. The CDR3 totals 14 residues. Germline assignment: CDR1 LNHDA and CDR2 SQIVND (reference sequence). With 5 bases removed from V and 4 bases from J, the gap between germline ends came to 15 bases. CDR3 DNA sequence: TGTGCCAGTAGTCCAGAGGGGGTCTCTTACGAGCAGTACTTC. The encoded protein is CASSPEGVSYEQYF.

The rearrangement uses TRBV7-2 and TRBJ1-1; 10 nucleotides align to TRBD1. J gave up 5 bases and V 5 bases, and 5 bases lay outside the gene matches. Germline-derived CDR1 and CDR2 are SGHTA and FQGNSA. CDR3 size: 14 residues. The CDR3 coding sequence is TGTGCCAGCAGCCGGGGACAGGGGAAGACTGAAGCTTTCTTT. Translating it yields CASSRGQGKTEAFF. Variable domain in full (rest from reference TRBV7-2 and TRBJ1-1): GAGVSQSPSNKVTEKGKDVELRCDPISGHTALYWYRQSLGQGLEFLIYFQGNSAPDKSGLPSDRFSAERTGGSVSTLTIQRTQQEDSAVYLCASSRGQGKTEAFFGQGTRLTVV.

The chain carries TRBV15 and TRBJ2-2; D is possibly TRBD1 or TRBD2 (5 bases each). V lost 6 bases to trimming and J lost 4 bases, with 12 bases between them. The CDR3 is 14 amino acids. Germline V gives CDR1 LNHNV, CDR2 YYDKDF (reference sequence). CDR3 coding DNA: TGTGCCACCAGGGGACGGGGTGGCACCGGGGAGCTGTTTTTT. It yields the protein CATRGRGGTGELFF. Variable domain in full (rest from reference TRBV15 and TRBJ2-2): DAMVIQNPRYQVTQFGKPVTLSCSQTLNHNVMYWYQQKSSQAPKLLFHYYDKDFNNEADTPDNFQSRRPNTSFCFLDIRSPGLGDTAMYLCATRGRGGTGELFFGEGSRLTVL.

The chain recombines TRBV4-1 with TRBJ2-3; TRBD2 matches 8 bases. Germline values: CDR1 MGHRA, CDR2 YSYEKL. V shed 0 bases and J 1 base; nucleotides not matched to a gene: 6. The CDR3 contains 17 residues. CDR3 coding DNA: TGCGCCAGCAGCCAAGAACGGGGGGGCCCCCGCACAGATACGCAGTATTTT. Its protein product is CASSQERGGPRTDTQYF.

This clone was observed once. The CDR3 protein is CASSSGWAAGGRGQFF. As DNA, the CDR3 is TGTGCCAGCAGTTCTGGTTGGGCAGCGGGGGGGCGAGGGCAGTTCTTC. The chain recombines TRBV5-6 with TRBJ2-1, with 10 bases that match TRBD2. Germline CDR1 is SGHDT and CDR2 is YYEEEE. After removal of 5 bases from V and 12 bases from J, the junction contained 17 bases not matched to a gene. This CDR3 region has 16 residues.